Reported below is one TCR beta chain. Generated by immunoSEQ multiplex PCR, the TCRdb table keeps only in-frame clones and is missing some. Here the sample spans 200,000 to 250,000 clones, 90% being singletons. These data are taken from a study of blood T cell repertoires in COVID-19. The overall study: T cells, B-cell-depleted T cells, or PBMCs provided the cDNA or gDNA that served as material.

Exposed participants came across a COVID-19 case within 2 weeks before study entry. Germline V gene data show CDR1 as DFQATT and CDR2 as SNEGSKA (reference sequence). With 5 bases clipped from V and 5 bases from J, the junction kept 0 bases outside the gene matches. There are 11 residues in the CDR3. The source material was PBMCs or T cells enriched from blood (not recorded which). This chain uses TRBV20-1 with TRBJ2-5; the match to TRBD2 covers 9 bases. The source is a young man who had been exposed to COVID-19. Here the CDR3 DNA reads TGCAGTGCTGGACTAGCGGAGACCCAGTACTTC. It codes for CSAGLAETQYF.